Here is one T cell receptor (beta chain) with its context. Followed longitudinally, the Seattle patients had been enrolled during active infection. The sample originates from a study of blood T cell repertoires in COVID-19. Profiling relied on immunoSEQ multiplex PCR, and the TCRdb table lists in-frame clones only, not all of them. The repertoire includes approximately 170,000 clones, around 84% of them detected once, and 2% to 3% sits in the top ten. Sample: peripheral blood. The sequence came from an elderly woman with COVID-19, enrolled during active disease.

The CDR3 bases are TGCGCCAGCAGCCAAGGGACAACTTACTCTGGAAACACCATATATTTT. It codes for CASSQGTTYSGNTIYF. This chain connects TRBV4-3 to TRBJ1-3; D possibly corresponds to TRBD1 (5 bases). The CDR3 consists of 16 residues. Germline CDR1 reads LGHNA; CDR2 reads YSLEER. V was trimmed by 1 base and J by 0 bases, leaving 10 bases between them.